This record concerns one T cell receptor beta chain sequence. Antigen specificity is unknown. The record originates from a study of cytomegalovirus exposure and HLA in healthy donors. Regarding the study as a whole: Most TCR sequences were seen very rarely across donors, but some public TCRs occurred in many. Testing in vitro showed a few CMV-associated chains specific for CMV antigens. Being productive about 87% or about 30% of the time was typical of most TCR beta V segments in an earlier analysis. Among the sequence variants, a highly shared cluster was likely an artifact of sequencing.

The PCR contained 60 Vbeta and 13 Jbeta primers. Assay used: immunoSEQ multiplex PCR; TCRdb lists only in-frame clones, some missing. Here the sample spans 95,000 to 150,000 clones, roughly 66% being singletons. Material for sequencing was PBMCs. This clonotype originated in a man aged 55 to 70 in good health and CMV-seropositive.

The CDR3 sequence: CASSKGGGRQPQHF. CDR3 in DNA: TGTGCCAGCAGCAAAGGGGGGGGCCGTCAGCCCCAGCATTTT. The rearrangement joins TRBV21-1 to TRBJ1-5. TRBV21-1 is flagged as a pseudogene. The length of the CDR3 is 14 residues.